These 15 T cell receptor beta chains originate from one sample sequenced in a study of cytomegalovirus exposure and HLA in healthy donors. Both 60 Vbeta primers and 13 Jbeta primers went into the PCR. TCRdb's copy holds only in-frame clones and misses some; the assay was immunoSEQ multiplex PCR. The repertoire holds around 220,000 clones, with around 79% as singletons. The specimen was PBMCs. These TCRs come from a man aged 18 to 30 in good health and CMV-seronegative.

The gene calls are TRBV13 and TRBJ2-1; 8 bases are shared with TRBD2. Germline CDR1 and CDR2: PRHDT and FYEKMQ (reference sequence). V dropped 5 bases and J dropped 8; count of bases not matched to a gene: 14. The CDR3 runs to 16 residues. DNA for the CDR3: TGTGCCAGCAGCCCCTCCGGGACTAGTATTTGCGATGAGCAGTTCTTC. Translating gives CASSPSGTSICDEQFF.

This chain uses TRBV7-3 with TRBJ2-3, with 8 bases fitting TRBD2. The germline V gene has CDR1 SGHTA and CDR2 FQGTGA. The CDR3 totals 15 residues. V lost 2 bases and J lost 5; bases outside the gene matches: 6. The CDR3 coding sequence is TGTGCCAGCAGCTTATCTAGCGGGCCTGGAGATACGCAGTATTTT. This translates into CASSLSSGPGDTQYF.

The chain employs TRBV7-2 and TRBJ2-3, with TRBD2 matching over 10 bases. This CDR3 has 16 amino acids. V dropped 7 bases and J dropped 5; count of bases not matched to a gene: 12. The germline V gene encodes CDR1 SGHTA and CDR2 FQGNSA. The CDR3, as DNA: TGTGCCAGCACTCCCGCCCGAGTAGCGGGAGGAGATACGCAGTATTTT. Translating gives CASTPARVAGGDTQYF.

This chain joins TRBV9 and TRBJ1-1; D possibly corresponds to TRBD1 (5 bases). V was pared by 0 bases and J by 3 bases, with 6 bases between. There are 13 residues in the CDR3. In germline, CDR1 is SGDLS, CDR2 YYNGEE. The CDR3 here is CASSVAGDTEAFF. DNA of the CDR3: TGTGCCAGCAGCGTAGCGGGGGACACTGAAGCTTTCTTT.

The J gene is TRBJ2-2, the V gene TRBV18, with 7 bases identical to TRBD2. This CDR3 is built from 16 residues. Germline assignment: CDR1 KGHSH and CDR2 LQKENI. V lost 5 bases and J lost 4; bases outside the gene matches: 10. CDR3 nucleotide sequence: TGTGCCAGCTCATCCACTGGGGCTAGCGGCACCGGGGAGCTGTTTTTT. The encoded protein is CASSSTGASGTGELFF. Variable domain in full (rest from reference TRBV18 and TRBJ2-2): NAGVMQNPRHLVRRRGQEARLRCSPMKGHSHVYWYRQLPEEGLKFMVYLQKENIIDESGMPKERFSAEFPKEGPSILRIQQVVRGDSAAYFCASSSTGASGTGELFFGEGSRLTVL.

The CDR3, as DNA: TGTGCCAGCAGCTTAGGTGTGGACATCTATGGCTACACCTTC. Translation gives CASSLGVDIYGYTF. This chain links TRBV11-2 with TRBJ1-2, with TRBD1 as a possible D gene (5 bases). This CDR3 has 14 residues. Between the trimmed V and J ends, which lost 1 base and 4 bases, there was a span of 10 bases. CDR1 is SGHAT and CDR2 is FQNNGV in the germline V gene.

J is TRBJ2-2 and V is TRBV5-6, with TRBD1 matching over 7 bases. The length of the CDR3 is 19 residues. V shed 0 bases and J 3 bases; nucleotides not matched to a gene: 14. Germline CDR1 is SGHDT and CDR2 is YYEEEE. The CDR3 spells CASSLVGAPTGTDTGELFF. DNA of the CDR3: TGTGCCAGCAGCTTGGTCGGAGCCCCGACAGGGACGGACACCGGGGAGCTGTTTTTT.

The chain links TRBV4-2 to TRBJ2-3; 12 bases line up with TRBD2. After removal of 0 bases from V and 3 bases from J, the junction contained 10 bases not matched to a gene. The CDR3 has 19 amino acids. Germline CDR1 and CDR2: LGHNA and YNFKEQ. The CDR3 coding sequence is TGTGCCAGCAGCCAAGATGGGTTTGGGCTAGCGGGGGGGACAGATACGCAGTATTTT. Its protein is CASSQDGFGLAGGTDTQYF.

CDR3 amino acids: CASSLRGSSYNEQFF. DNA of the CDR3: TGTGCCAGCAGTTTGCGGGGAAGCTCCTACAATGAGCAGTTCTTC. The chain joins TRBV6-5 to TRBJ2-1; perhaps TRBD2 as D (6 bases). Per the germline V gene, CDR1 is MNHEY and CDR2 is SVGAGI. The V end lost 4 bases, the J end lost 0 bases, and 10 bases lay between the germline ends. The CDR3 extends over 15 amino acids.

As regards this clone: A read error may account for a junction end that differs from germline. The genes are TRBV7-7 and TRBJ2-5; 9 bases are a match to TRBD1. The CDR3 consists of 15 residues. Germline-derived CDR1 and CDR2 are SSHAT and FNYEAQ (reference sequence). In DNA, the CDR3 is TGTGCTAGCAGCTCAGGACAGGGGCCGTGGGAGACCCAGTACTTC. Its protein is CASSSGQGPWETQYF.

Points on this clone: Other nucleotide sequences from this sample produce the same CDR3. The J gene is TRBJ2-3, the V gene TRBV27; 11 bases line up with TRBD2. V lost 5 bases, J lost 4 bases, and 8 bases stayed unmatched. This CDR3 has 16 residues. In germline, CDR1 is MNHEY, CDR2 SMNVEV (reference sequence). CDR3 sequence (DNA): TGTGCCAGCAGTCCCCCACTAGCGGGAGTTGCAGATACGCAGTATTTT. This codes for CASSPPLAGVADTQYF.

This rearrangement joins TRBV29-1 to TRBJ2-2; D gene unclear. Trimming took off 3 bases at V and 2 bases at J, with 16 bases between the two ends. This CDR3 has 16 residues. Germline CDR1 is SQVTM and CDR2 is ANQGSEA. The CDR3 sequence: CSVDTPGATNTGELFF. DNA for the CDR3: TGCAGCGTTGACACGCCGGGTGCCACTAACACCGGGGAGCTGTTTTTT.

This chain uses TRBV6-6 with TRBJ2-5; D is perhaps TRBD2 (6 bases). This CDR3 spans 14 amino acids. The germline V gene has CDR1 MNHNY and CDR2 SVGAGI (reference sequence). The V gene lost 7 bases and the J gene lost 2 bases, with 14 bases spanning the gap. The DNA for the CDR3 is TGTGCCAGCAATAGCCAGGGAGGACAAGAGACCCAGTACTTC. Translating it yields CASNSQGGQETQYF.

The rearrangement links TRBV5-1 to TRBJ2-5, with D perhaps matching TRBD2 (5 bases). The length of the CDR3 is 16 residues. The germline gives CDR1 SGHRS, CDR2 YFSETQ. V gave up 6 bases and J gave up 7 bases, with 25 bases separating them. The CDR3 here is CASTPDKFPPEGTQYF. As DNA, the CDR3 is TGCGCCAGCACCCCCGACAAATTTCCGCCTGAGGGGACCCAGTACTTC.

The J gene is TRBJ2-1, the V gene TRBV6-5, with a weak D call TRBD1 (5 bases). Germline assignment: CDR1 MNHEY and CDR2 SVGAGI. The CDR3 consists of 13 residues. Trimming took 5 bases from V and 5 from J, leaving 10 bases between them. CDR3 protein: CASSLGEDNEQFF. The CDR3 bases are TGTGCCAGCAGTCTAGGGGAAGACAATGAGCAGTTCTTC.